These 29 T cell receptor beta chains were all obtained from the same sample, sequenced in a study of blood T cell repertoires in COVID-19. This table comes from immunoSEQ multiplex PCR, and its TCRdb copy is limited to in-frame clones, with some not included. The table has under 350,000 clones, 65% to 90% seen once. Sequenced input: PBMCs or T cells enriched from blood (not recorded which). These receptor sequences come from a woman in her forties with acute COVID-19.

V gene TRBV7-8 combines with J gene TRBJ1-2, with D maybe TRBD1 (5 bases). Germline V lookup: CDR1 SGHVS, CDR2 FQNEAQ. The V and J ends lost 5 bases and 2 bases respectively, with 12 bases between them. The CDR3 has 14 residues. The CDR3, as DNA: TGTGCCAGCAGCCCCGCTGGGGGGAACTATGGCTACACCTTC. It yields the protein CASSPAGGNYGYTF.

The rearrangement joins TRBV4-3 to TRBJ2-1, with TRBD2 matching 9 bases. From germline, CDR1 is LGHNA and CDR2 YSLEER. The CDR3 has 17 amino acids. Germline trimming cut 3 bases from V and 4 bases from J; bases unmatched to any gene: 10. The CDR3 here is CASSQDGLANFYNEQFF. In nucleotides, the CDR3 is TGCGCCAGCAGCCAGGACGGACTAGCGAATTTTTACAATGAGCAGTTCTTC.

For the CDR3, the DNA is TGCGCCAGCAGCCCCCCGGACAGGGCGGACATTCAGTACTTC. It codes for CASSPPDRADIQYF. V usage is TRBV4-3 and J usage is TRBJ2-4, with 8 bases that match TRBD1. Germline CDR1 reads LGHNA; CDR2 reads YSLEER. Losses at the gene ends were 4 bases for V and 8 bases for J; bases not matched to a gene: 7. The CDR3 extends over 14 amino acids.

This clone was detected only once. The chain is built from TRBV19 and TRBJ2-7; TRBD1 matches 8 bases. The CDR3 spans 14 residues. The V and J ends lost 5 bases and 4 bases, in that order; junction bases with no gene match: 7. Per germline, CDR1 LNHDA and CDR2 SQIVND (reference sequence). The CDR3 DNA is TGTGCCAGTAGTCCGCAAACAGGGGGGTACGAGCAGTACTTC. It specifies CASSPQTGGYEQYF.

J is TRBJ2-3 and V is TRBV5-1, with a possible D match to TRBD2 (5 bases). The V gene lost 7 bases and the J gene lost 0 bases, with 15 bases spanning the gap. CDR3 size: 15 residues. CDR1 is SGHRS and CDR2 is YFSETQ in the germline V gene. The CDR3 loop reads CASSRSGDSTDTQYF. The CDR3 DNA sequence: TGCGCCAGCTCGCGAAGCGGAGACAGCACAGATACGCAGTATTTT.

The chain joins TRBV18 to TRBJ2-7, with TRBD1 as a possible D gene (6 bases). CDR1 is KGHSH and CDR2 is LQKENI in the germline V gene. This CDR3 region has 13 residues. V lost 8 bases, J lost 1 base, and 12 bases lay in between. The CDR3 region has the DNA TGTGCCAGCCGGACAGACAAGTCCTACGAGCAGTACTTC. Its protein product is CASRTDKSYEQYF.

J is TRBJ1-5 and V is TRBV6-2 or TRBV6-3; 8 bases agree with TRBD1. CDR3 size: 15 residues. The ends lost 4 bases at V and 7 bases at J; junction bases unmatched: 9. Germline CDR1 and CDR2: MNHEY and SVGEGT. CDR3 protein: CASSWVTGGDQPQHF. The CDR3 nucleotides are TGTGCCAGCAGTTGGGTCACAGGGGGGGACCAGCCCCAGCATTTT.

The chain combines TRBV4-3 with TRBJ2-1, with 7 bases identical to TRBD1. Trimming cost V 4 bases and J 6 bases; bases outside gene matches: 3. This CDR3 is 13 amino acids long. Germline lookup yields CDR1 LGHNA and CDR2 YSLEER. The chain's CDR3 is CASSLAGGNEQFF. Here the CDR3 DNA reads TGCGCCAGCAGCCTCGCAGGGGGCAATGAGCAGTTCTTC.

The J gene is TRBJ1-3, the V gene TRBV18; tentative D call: TRBD1 (5 bases). The CDR3 covers 14 residues. The V gene lost 3 bases and the J gene lost 14 bases, with 20 bases spanning the gap. Germline V gives CDR1 KGHSH, CDR2 LQKENI. In DNA, the CDR3 is TGTGCCAGCTCACCCTCGTGGACAAAGGAAGGCGTATATTTT. Translation gives CASSPSWTKEGVYF. Variable domain in full (rest from reference TRBV18 and TRBJ1-3): NAGVMQNPRHLVRRRGQEARLRCSPMKGHSHVYWYRQLPEEGLKFMVYLQKENIIDESGMPKERFSAEFPKEGPSILRIQQVVRGDSAAYFCASSPSWTKEGVYFGEGSWLTVV.

V usage is TRBV13 and J usage is TRBJ2-1, with TRBD2 matching over 9 bases. J gave up 5 bases and V 5 bases, and 16 bases lay outside the gene matches. The germline gives CDR1 PRHDT, CDR2 FYEKMQ (reference sequence). The CDR3 runs 18 residues. The CDR3 bases are TGTGCCAGCAGCACGATGGCGGGTCGACTAGCGGTAAACAATGAGCAGTTCTTC. This gives the protein CASSTMAGRLAVNNEQFF.

The chain carries TRBV10-3 and TRBJ2-5; D possibly corresponds to TRBD2 (6 bases). Germline V CDR1 and CDR2: ENHRY, SYGVKD. This CDR3 contains 16 residues. The V gene lost 6 bases and the J gene lost 4 bases, with 21 bases spanning the gap. CDR3 sequence: CAISRTDSGKLETQYF. CDR3 nucleotides: TGTGCCATCAGCCGTACAGATAGCGGCAAACTAGAGACCCAGTACTTC.

This rearrangement joins TRBV19 to TRBJ1-2; D uncertain. The ends were cut back, 2 bases at V and 4 bases at J, with 20 bases in the middle. CDR3 length: 17 residues. Germline V gene lookup returns CDR1 LNHDA and CDR2 SQIVND (reference sequence). CDR3 coding DNA: TGTGCCAGTAGTATAAGGACTGGGCTGGGTGTTAGCTATGGCTACACCTTC. Encoded protein: CASSIRTGLGVSYGYTF.

The chain uses TRBV10-3 and TRBJ2-2; 9 bases are shared with TRBD1. J lost 7 bases, V lost 2 bases, and 2 bases had no gene match. The CDR3 totals 14 residues. Germline V lookup: CDR1 ENHRY, CDR2 SYGVKD. CDR3 sequence (DNA): TGTGCCATCAGTGAGACAGGGGGCGGCGGGGAGCTGTTTTTT. This encodes CAISETGGGGELFF.

The chain is built from TRBV19 and TRBJ1-6; TRBD1 might be the D (6 bases). Germline V CDR1 and CDR2: LNHDA, SQIVND (reference sequence). The CDR3 sequence is 18 residues long. V was trimmed by 5 bases and J by 6 bases, leaving 23 bases between them. The CDR3 nucleotides are TGTGCCAGTAGTCCGAGGATGGCCATCCTCAGGGGTAATTCACCCCTCCACTTT. Its protein product is CASSPRMAILRGNSPLHF.

The gene calls are TRBV11-3 and TRBJ2-3; 7 nucleotides agree with TRBD2. This CDR3 has 15 amino acids. The V gene's germline CDR1 is SGHNT and CDR2 YENEEA. The ends lost 3 bases at V and 4 bases at J; junction bases unmatched: 7. In DNA form, the CDR3 reads TGTGCCAGCAGCTTCCGCGGGAGAGTATCAGATACGCAGTATTTT. It codes for CASSFRGRVSDTQYF.

CDR3 nucleotide sequence: TGTGCCAGCAGCGTATCGGCTAGCGGAATCGCAGAGACCCAGTACTTC. This encodes CASSVSASGIAETQYF. The chain is built from TRBV9 and TRBJ2-5, with 7 bases aligning to TRBD2. Germline CDR1 reads SGDLS; CDR2 reads YYNGEE. The junction had 10 bases not matched to a gene; V was cut back by 1 base and J by 4 bases. CDR3 length: 16 amino acids.

The sample holds one count of this clone. The V gene is TRBV4-1, the J gene TRBJ1-4; D gene uncertain. The CDR3 sequence is 17 residues long. Germline CDR1 reads MGHRA; CDR2 reads YSYEKL. Trimming took 1 base from V and 6 from J, leaving 18 bases between them. DNA for the CDR3: TGCGCCAGCAGCCAAGTGGCGGGAGGGCAGTTATATGAAAAACTGTTTTTT. Protein: CASSQVAGGQLYEKLFF.

This sequence joins TRBV5-1 and TRBJ2-3; 11 nucleotides agree with TRBD2. Germline V CDR1 and CDR2: SGHRS, YFSETQ. Unmatched junction bases numbered 6, after V lost 7 bases and J lost 5 bases. The length of the CDR3 is 14 residues. CDR3 region: CASFMTSGKDTQYF. CDR3 sequence (DNA): TGCGCCAGCTTCATGACTAGCGGGAAAGATACGCAGTATTTT.

The genes are TRBV28 and TRBJ1-1, with D hard to call. CDR1 MDHEN and CDR2 SYDVKM come from the germline V gene. CDR3 length: 15 residues. V was shortened by 5 bases and J by 1 base, with 14 bases between the two germline ends. DNA of the CDR3: TGTGCCAGCAGTCCCCCCCGGGTCGGGAACACTGAAGCTTTCTTT. As protein: CASSPPRVGNTEAFF.

The V and J genes are TRBV19 and TRBJ2-7; D is perhaps TRBD1 (6 bases). The V gene lost 5 bases and the J gene lost 4 bases, with 12 bases spanning the gap. CDR3 size: 13 residues. Per germline, CDR1 LNHDA and CDR2 SQIVND (reference sequence). CDR3 bases: TGTGCCAGTAGTGCTGACAGGCCATACGAGCAGTACTTC. Translating gives CASSADRPYEQYF.

This chain joins TRBV9 and TRBJ1-2, with TRBD1 matching over 9 bases. V shed 0 bases, J shed 6 bases, and the junction held 9 bases outside the gene matches. The CDR3 totals 16 residues. The germline gives CDR1 SGDLS, CDR2 YYNGEE. In nucleotides, the CDR3 is TGTGCCAGCAGCGTAGGGCATATCGGGACAGGGAATGGCTACACCTTC. Protein product: CASSVGHIGTGNGYTF.

The CDR3 sequence is CASSHSSGRAGDTQYF. CDR3 nucleotides: TGTGCCAGCTCACATTCCAGCGGGAGGGCCGGCGATACGCAGTATTTT. The chain employs TRBV18 and TRBJ2-3, with 10 bases fitting TRBD2. The CDR3 spans 16 residues. The junction had 10 bases not matched to a gene; V was cut back by 4 bases and J by 6 bases. The germline V gene encodes CDR1 KGHSH and CDR2 LQKENI.

This sequence joins TRBV10-3 and TRBJ2-3; D perhaps matches TRBD2 (6 bases). The germline V gene has CDR1 ENHRY and CDR2 SYGVKD. V lost 6 bases and J lost 0, with 10 bases in between. There are 14 residues in the CDR3. CDR3 nucleotides: TGTGCCATCAGGCTAGCGCCAAGCACAGATACGCAGTATTTT. This gives the protein CAIRLAPSTDTQYF.

The CDR3 DNA reads as TGTGCCAGCAGCGCAATACAACCGGGACAGAAACTACCGAACACCGGGGAGCTGTTTTTT. It specifies CASSAIQPGQKLPNTGELFF. The chain is built from TRBV7-3 and TRBJ2-2; 7 bases agree with TRBD1. The germline V gene has CDR1 SGHTA and CDR2 FQGTGA. The junction had 18 bases not matched to a gene; V was cut back by 5 bases and J by 0 bases. The CDR3 runs to 20 residues.

The chain recombines TRBV7-2 with TRBJ2-3; 12 nucleotides align to TRBD2. CDR1 and CDR2 (germline): SGHTA, FQGNSA. CDR3 length equals 18 residues. The trim removed 4 bases at V and 0 bases at J, leaving 8 bases unmatched. The CDR3 region has the DNA TGTGCCAGCAGCTCACACTCTCTAGCGGGGGGGAGCACAGATACGCAGTATTTT. It translates to CASSSHSLAGGSTDTQYF. Using reference TRBV7-2 and TRBJ2-3 for the parts outside the CDR3, the full variable domain is GAGVSQSPSNKVTEKGKDVELRCDPISGHTALYWYRQSLGQGLEFLIYFQGNSAPDKSGLPSDRFSAERTGGSVSTLTIQRTQQEDSAVYLCASSSHSLAGGSTDTQYFGPGTRLTVL.

The sample holds one count of this clone. The chain joins TRBV15 to TRBJ1-3; no clear D. This CDR3 spans 15 amino acids. From germline, CDR1 is LNHNV and CDR2 YYDKDF (reference sequence). Trimming took off 1 base at V and 0 bases at J, with 7 bases between the two ends. CDR3 in DNA: TGTGCCACCAGCAGAGGCCGGGGCTCTGGAAACACCATATATTTT. This sequence encodes CATSRGRGSGNTIYF.

This chain uses TRBV5-6 with TRBJ1-2; 11 nucleotides line up with TRBD1. V lost 4 bases and J lost 4; bases outside the gene matches: 6. The V gene's germline CDR1 is SGHDT and CDR2 YYEEEE. CDR3 size: 15 residues. The CDR3 protein is CASSMDRGQGYGYTF. For the CDR3, the DNA is TGTGCCAGCAGCATGGACAGGGGGCAGGGCTATGGCTACACCTTC.

The chain combines TRBV5-1 with TRBJ2-3, with 7 positions matching TRBD1. The J segment lost 2 bases and the V segment lost 2 bases, leaving 5 bases of the junction unmatched. The CDR3 contains 15 residues. Per germline, CDR1 SGHRS and CDR2 YFSETQ. CDR3 sequence reads: CASSFMDRFTDTQYF. The CDR3 nucleotides are TGCGCCAGCAGCTTCATGGACAGGTTCACAGATACGCAGTATTTT.

The genes are TRBV7-2 and TRBJ2-1, with D hard to call. V was cut by 1 base and J by 2 bases, with 9 bases left in between. Germline assignment: CDR1 SGHTA and CDR2 FQGNSA. The CDR3 is 15 residues long. The CDR3 reads CASSLGRLTYNEQFF. The CDR3 coding sequence is TGTGCCAGCAGCTTAGGGCGGTTAACCTACAATGAGCAGTTCTTC.